The sequence of this T cell receptor beta chain was determined in a study of regulatory T cells in long-lasting Graves disease. Study results and caveats: Persistent Graves' disease cases displayed lower TCR diversity than newly diagnosed ones.

Time point noted: newly diagnosed GD, antithyroid drugs for less than 3 months. TCR sequences were obtained from RNA taken from PBMCs. Points on this clonotype: Its antigen remains unknown.

Construction of TCR beta libraries relied on iRepertoire HTBI primers and on Arm-PCR targeting CDR3 regions. TCRdb re-called the multiplex PCR reads through MiXCR, storing one row per CDR3 protein. This table has under 500,000 distinct CDR3 sequences, less than 20% appearing once. Germline CDR1 DFQATT, CDR2 SNEGSKA (reference sequence). V was pared by 5 bases and J by 6 bases, with 15 bases of the junction left unmatched. The CDR3 is 16 amino acids. This same sample was also part of a study on T cells in Graves' hyperthyroidism and ophthalmopathy. As reported in that work: First-round RT-PCR with HTBI primers amplified the TCR CDR3 region.

Source: peripheral blood mononuclear cells (PBMCs), taken at new diagnosis, from a patient treated with antithyroid drugs. The chain combines TRBV20-1 with TRBJ1-2; TRBD1 matches 10 bases. This TCR was sampled from a woman in her twenties or thirties with Graves disease. CDR3: CSALLTTGTGVDGYTF. The CDR3 coding sequence is TGCAGTGCTCTTCTGACCACCGGGACAGGGGTTGATGGCTACACCTTC.